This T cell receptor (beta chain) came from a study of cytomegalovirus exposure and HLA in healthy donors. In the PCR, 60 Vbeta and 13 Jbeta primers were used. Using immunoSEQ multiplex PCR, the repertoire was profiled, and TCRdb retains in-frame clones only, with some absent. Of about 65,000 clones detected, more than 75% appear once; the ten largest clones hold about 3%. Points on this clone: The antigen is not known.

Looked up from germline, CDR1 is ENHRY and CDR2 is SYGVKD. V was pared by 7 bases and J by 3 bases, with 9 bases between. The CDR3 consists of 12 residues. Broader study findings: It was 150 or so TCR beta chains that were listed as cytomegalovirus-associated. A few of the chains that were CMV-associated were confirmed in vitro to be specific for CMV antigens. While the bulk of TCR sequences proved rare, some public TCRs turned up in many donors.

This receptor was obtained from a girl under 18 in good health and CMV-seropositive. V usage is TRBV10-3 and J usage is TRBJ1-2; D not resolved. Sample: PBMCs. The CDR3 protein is CAIMGRDYGYTF. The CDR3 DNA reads TGTGCCATCATGGGCCGAGACTATGGCTACACCTTC.